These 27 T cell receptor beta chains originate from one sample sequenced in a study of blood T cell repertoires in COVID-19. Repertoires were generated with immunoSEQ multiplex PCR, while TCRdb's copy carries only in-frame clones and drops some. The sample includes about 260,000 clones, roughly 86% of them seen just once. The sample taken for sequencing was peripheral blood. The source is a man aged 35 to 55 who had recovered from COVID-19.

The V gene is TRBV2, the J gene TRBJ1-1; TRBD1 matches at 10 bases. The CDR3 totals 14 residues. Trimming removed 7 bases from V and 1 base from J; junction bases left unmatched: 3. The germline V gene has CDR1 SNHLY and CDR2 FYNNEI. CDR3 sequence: CASIRTGGNTEAFF. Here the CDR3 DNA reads TGTGCCAGCATTAGGACAGGGGGGAACACTGAAGCTTTCTTT.

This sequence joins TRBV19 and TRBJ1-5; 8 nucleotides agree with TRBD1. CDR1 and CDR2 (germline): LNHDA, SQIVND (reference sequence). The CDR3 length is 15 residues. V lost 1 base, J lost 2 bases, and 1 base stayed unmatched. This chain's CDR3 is CASSIGGQGNQPQHF. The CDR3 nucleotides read TGTGCCAGTAGTATAGGGGGACAGGGCAATCAGCCCCAGCATTTT.

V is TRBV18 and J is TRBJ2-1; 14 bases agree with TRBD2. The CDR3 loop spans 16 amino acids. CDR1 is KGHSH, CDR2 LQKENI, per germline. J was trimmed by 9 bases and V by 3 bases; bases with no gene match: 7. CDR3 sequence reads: CASSPTSGRALSEQFF. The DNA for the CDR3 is TGTGCCAGCTCACCGACTAGCGGGAGGGCCCTTAGTGAGCAGTTCTTC.

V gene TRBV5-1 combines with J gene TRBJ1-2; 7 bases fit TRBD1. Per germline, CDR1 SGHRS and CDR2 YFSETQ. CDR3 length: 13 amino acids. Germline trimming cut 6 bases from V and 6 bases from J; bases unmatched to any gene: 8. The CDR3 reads CASTWTGPDGYTF. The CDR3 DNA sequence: TGCGCCAGCACCTGGACAGGCCCAGATGGCTACACCTTC.

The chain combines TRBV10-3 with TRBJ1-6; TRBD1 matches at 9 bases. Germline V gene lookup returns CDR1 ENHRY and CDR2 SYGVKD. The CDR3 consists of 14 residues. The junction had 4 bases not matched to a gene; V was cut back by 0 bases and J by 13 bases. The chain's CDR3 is CAISESGTGSPLHF. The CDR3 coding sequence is TGTGCCATCAGTGAGTCAGGGACAGGGTCCCCCCTCCACTTT.

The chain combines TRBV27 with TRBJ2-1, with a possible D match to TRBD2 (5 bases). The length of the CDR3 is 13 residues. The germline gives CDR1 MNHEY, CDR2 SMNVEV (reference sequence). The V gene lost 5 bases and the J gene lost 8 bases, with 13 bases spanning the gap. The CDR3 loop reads CASSLASIYEQFF. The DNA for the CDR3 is TGTGCCAGCAGTCTCGCTAGCATCTATGAGCAGTTCTTC.

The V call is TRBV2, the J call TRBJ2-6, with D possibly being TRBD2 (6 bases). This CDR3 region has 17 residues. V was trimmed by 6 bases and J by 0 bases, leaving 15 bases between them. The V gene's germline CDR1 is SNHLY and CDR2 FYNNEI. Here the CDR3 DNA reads TGTGCCAGCAGGACTAGGGACGGAAGCTCTGGGGCCAACGTCCTGACTTTC. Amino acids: CASRTRDGSSGANVLTF. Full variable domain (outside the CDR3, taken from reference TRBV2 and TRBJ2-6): EPEVTQTPSHQVTQMGQEVILRCVPISNHLYFYWYRQILGQKVEFLVSFYNNEISEKSEIFDDQFSVERPDGSNFTLKIRSTKLEDSAMYFCASRTRDGSSGANVLTFGAGSRLTVL.

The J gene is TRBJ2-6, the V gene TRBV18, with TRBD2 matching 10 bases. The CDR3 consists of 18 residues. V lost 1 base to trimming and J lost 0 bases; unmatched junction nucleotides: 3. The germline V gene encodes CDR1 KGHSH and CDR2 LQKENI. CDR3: CASSPLAGGPSGANVLTF. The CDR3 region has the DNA TGTGCCAGCTCACCACTAGCGGGGGGACCCTCTGGGGCCAACGTCCTGACTTTC.

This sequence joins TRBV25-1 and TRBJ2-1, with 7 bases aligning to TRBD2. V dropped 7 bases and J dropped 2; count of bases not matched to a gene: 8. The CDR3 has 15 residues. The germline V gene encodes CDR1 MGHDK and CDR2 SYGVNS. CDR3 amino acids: CASTSAGLTYNEQFF. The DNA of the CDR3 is TGTGCCAGCACCTCAGCGGGATTGACCTACAATGAGCAGTTCTTC.

The CDR3 spells CASSPAGVSYEQYF. The DNA of the CDR3 is TGTGCCAGCAGCCCAGCGGGGGTCTCCTACGAGCAGTACTTC. This rearrangement joins TRBV7-9 to TRBJ2-7; TRBD2 aligns across 8 bases. This CDR3 has 14 residues. J lost 0 bases, V lost 5 bases, and 3 bases had no gene match. In germline, CDR1 is SEHNR, CDR2 FQNEAQ (reference sequence).

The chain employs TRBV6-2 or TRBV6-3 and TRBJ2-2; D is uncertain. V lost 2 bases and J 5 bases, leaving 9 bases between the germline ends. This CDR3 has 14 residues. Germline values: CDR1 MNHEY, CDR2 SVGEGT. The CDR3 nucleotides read TGTGCCAGCAGTTACCCCAGTGTTACCGGGGAGCTGTTTTTT. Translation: CASSYPSVTGELFF.

Here the CDR3 DNA reads TGTGCCAGCAGTTTACAGATGGGGGGGGGTAACCAAGAGACCCAGTACTTC. Protein product: CASSLQMGGGNQETQYF. The chain links TRBV28 to TRBJ2-5; TRBD2 agrees at 7 bases. The V gene end was trimmed by 2 bases and the J gene end by 0 bases; junction bases not matched to a gene: 9. The CDR3 totals 17 residues. Germline V gene sequence: CDR1 MDHEN, CDR2 SYDVKM.

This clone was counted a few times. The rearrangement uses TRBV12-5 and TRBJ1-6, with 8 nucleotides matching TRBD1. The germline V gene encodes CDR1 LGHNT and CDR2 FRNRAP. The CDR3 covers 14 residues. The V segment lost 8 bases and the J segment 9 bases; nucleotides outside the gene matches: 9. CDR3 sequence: CASSLRGLVSPLHF. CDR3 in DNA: TGTGCTAGTAGCCTCAGGGGGCTCGTTTCACCCCTCCACTTT.

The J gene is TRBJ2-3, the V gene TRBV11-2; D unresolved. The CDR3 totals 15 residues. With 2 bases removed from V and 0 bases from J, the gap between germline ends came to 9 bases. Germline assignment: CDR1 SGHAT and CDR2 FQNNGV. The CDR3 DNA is TGTGCCAGCAGCTTATATGCTACTAGCACAGATACGCAGTATTTT. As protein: CASSLYATSTDTQYF.

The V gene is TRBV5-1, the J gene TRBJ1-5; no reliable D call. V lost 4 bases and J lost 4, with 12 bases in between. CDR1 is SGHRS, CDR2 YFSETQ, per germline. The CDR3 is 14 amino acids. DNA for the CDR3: TGCGCCAGCAGCCCCGGACTCATGAATCAGCCCCAGCATTTT. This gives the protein CASSPGLMNQPQHF.

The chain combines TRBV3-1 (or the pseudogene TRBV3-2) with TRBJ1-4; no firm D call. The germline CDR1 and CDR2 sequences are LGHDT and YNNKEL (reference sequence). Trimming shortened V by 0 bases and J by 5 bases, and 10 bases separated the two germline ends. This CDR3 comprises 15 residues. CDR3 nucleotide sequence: TGTGCCAGCAGCCAAGACGGGAGAACCAATGAAAAACTGTTTTTT. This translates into CASSQDGRTNEKLFF.

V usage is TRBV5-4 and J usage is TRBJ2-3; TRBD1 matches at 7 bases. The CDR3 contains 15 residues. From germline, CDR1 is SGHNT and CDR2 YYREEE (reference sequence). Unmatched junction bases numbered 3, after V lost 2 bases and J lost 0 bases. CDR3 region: CASSFEGASTDTQYF. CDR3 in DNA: TGTGCCAGCAGCTTCGAGGGGGCAAGCACAGATACGCAGTATTTT.

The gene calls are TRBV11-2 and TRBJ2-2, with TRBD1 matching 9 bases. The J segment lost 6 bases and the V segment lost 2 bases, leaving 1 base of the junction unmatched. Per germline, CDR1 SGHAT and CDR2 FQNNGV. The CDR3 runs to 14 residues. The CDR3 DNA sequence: TGTGCCAGCAGCTTATACAGGGGGCCCGGGGAGCTGTTTTTT. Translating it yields CASSLYRGPGELFF.

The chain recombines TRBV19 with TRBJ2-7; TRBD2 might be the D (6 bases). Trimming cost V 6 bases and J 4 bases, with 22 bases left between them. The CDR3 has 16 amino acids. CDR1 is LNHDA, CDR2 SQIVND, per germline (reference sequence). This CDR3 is CASSPLVGRGWYEQYF. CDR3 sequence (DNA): TGTGCCAGTAGCCCCTTGGTTGGACGGGGGTGGTACGAGCAGTACTTC.

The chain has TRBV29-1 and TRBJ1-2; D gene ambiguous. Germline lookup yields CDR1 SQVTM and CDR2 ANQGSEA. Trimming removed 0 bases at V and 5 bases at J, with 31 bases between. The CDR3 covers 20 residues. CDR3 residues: CSVEDPVTSSTGSSVYGYTF. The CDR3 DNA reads TGCAGCGTTGAAGATCCGGTTACCTCATCCACCGGGTCGAGCGTTTATGGCTACACCTTC.

The CDR3 bases are TGCGCCAGCAGCCCGGACAGAGAGCAGTACTTC. It is translated as CASSPDREQYF. The chain joins TRBV5-1 to TRBJ2-7; perhaps TRBD1 as D (6 bases). From germline, CDR1 is SGHRS and CDR2 YFSETQ. Trimming pared 4 bases from V and 7 bases from J, leaving 9 bases between. The CDR3 is made up of 11 amino acids.

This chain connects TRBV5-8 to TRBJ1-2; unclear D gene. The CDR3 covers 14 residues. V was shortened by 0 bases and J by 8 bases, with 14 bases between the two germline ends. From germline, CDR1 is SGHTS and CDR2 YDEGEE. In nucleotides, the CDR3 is TGTGCCAGCAGCTTGGGCCCCACTAGAGCGGGCTACACCTTC. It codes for CASSLGPTRAGYTF.

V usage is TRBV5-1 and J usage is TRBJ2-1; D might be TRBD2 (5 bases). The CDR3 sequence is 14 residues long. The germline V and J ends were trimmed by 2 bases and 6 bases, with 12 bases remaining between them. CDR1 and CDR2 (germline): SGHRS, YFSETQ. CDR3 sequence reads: CASSLHNLANEQFF. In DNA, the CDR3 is TGCGCCAGCAGCTTACATAATCTAGCCAATGAGCAGTTCTTC.

The CDR3 loop is CASSLPTGTKNTEAFF. DNA of the CDR3: TGTGCCAGCAGCTTACCAACCGGGACAAAGAACACTGAAGCTTTCTTT. V gene TRBV7-9 combines with J gene TRBJ1-1; D may be TRBD1 (6 bases). There are 16 residues in the CDR3. V gave up 2 bases and J gave up 1 base, with 14 bases separating them. Germline V gene lookup returns CDR1 SEHNR and CDR2 FQNEAQ (reference sequence).

CDR3 loop: CASSVGGTGSNEQFF. CDR3 nucleotide sequence: TGTGCCAGCAGCGTAGGAGGGACAGGGAGCAATGAGCAGTTCTTC. The chain couples TRBV9 to TRBJ2-1; TRBD1 aligns across 9 bases. CDR1 and CDR2 (germline): SGDLS, YYNGEE. CDR3 size: 15 residues. J gave up 6 bases and V 0 bases, and 4 bases lay outside the gene matches.

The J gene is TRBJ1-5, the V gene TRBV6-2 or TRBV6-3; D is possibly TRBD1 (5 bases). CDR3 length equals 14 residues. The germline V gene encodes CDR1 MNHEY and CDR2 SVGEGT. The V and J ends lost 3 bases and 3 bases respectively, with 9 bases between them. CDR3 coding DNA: TGTGCCAGCAGTTATGGGGGGAACAATCAGCCCCAGCATTTT. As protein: CASSYGGNNQPQHF.

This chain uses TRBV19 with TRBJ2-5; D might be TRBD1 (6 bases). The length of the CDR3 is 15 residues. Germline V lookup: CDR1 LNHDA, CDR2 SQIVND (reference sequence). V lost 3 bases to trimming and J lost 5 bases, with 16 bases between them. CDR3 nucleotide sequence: TGTGCCAGTAGTATCGGGCAGGGGCGAGCGGAGACCCAGTACTTC. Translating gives CASSIGQGRAETQYF. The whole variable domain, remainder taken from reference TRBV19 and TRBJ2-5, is DGGITQSPKYLFRKEGQNVTLSCEQNLNHDAMYWYRQDPGQGLRLIYYSQIVNDFQKGDIAEGYSVSREKKESFPLTVTSAQKNPTAFYLCASSIGQGRAETQYFGPGTRLLVL.